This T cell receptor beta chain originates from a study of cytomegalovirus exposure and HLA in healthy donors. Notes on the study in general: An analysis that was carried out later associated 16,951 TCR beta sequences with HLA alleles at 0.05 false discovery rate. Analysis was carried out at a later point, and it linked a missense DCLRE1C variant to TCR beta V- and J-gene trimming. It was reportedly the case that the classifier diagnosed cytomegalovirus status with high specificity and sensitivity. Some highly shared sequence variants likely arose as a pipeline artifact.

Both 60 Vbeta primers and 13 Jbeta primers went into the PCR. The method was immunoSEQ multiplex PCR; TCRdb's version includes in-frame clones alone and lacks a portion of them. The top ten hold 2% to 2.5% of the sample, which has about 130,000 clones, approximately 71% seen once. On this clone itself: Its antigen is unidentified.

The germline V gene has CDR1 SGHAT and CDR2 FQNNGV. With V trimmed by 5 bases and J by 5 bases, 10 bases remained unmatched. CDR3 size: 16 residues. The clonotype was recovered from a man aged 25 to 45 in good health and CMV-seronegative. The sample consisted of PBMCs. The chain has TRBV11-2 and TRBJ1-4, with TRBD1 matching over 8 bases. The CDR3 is CASSPNTGGYNEKLFF. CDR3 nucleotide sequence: TGTGCCAGCAGCCCAAACACAGGGGGGTACAATGAAAAACTGTTTTTT. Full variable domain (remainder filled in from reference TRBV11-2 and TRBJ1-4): EAGVAQSPRYKIIEKRQSVAFWCNPISGHATLYWYQQILGQGPKLLIQFQNNGVVDDSQLPKDRFSAERLKGVDSTLKIQPAKLEDSAVYLCASSPNTGGYNEKLFFGSGTQLSVL.